This entry lists 16 T cell receptor beta chains sequenced from one sample in a study of blood T cell repertoires in COVID-19. The repertoire was sequenced with immunoSEQ multiplex PCR; TCRdb's copy has only in-frame clones and lacks some. The table shows over 50,000 clones, with roughly 80% occurring only once. Sequenced: PBMCs or T cells enriched from blood (not recorded which). The receptors shown here come from a woman between 40 and 50 years old with acute COVID-19.

This sequence joins TRBV5-1 and TRBJ2-1, with D uncertain. V was pared by 0 bases and J by 6 bases, with 10 bases between. Germline V CDR1 and CDR2: SGHRS, YFSETQ. The CDR3 extends over 14 amino acids. The DNA for the CDR3 is TGCGCCAGCAGCTTGGTCTTCTCGGGCAATGAGCAGTTCTTC. Translating gives CASSLVFSGNEQFF.

J is TRBJ2-7 and V is TRBV11-2; the D is unclear. Per germline, CDR1 SGHAT and CDR2 FQNNGV. The CDR3 covers 12 residues. The ends were cut back, 8 bases at V and 1 base at J, with 9 bases in the middle. In nucleotides, the CDR3 is TGTGCCAGCCGTATCGGGTCCTACGAGCAGTACTTC. This encodes CASRIGSYEQYF.

This clone was seen a single time. The V call is TRBV25-1, the J call TRBJ2-7; TRBD1 matches at 10 bases. V shed 4 bases, J shed 4 bases, and the junction held 4 bases outside the gene matches. Looked up from germline, CDR1 is MGHDK and CDR2 is SYGVNS. The CDR3 covers 14 residues. Here the CDR3 reads CASSGRDRGYEQYF. CDR3 in DNA: TGTGCCAGCAGTGGCCGGGACAGGGGATACGAGCAGTACTTC.

This clone was recorded once. The chain employs TRBV7-6 and TRBJ2-1, with 7 nucleotides matching TRBD1. Germline V gene sequence: CDR1 SGHVS, CDR2 FNYEAQ. After removal of 7 bases from V and 0 bases from J, the junction contained 12 bases not matched to a gene. The CDR3 contains 17 residues. The chain's CDR3 is CASTLKGAASSYNEQFF. The CDR3 DNA follows: TGTGCCAGCACCCTCAAGGGGGCAGCCAGCTCCTACAATGAGCAGTTCTTC.

This clone was detected only a few times. The chain employs TRBV10-3 and TRBJ1-3; 7 positions agree with TRBD1. The CDR3 has 16 residues. In germline, CDR1 is ENHRY, CDR2 SYGVKD. V dropped 2 bases and J dropped 0; count of bases not matched to a gene: 4. In DNA, the CDR3 is TGTGCCATCAGTGAGGGTGCAGGGGGCTCTGGAAACACCATATATTTT. Translation: CAISEGAGGSGNTIYF.

This clone has only one observation. V is TRBV19 and J is TRBJ1-5, with 9 bases matching TRBD1. The CDR3 is made up of 12 amino acids. The ends lost 10 bases at V and 6 bases at J; junction bases unmatched: 4. Germline V CDR1 and CDR2: LNHDA, SQIVND (reference sequence). The CDR3 DNA follows: TGTGCCACCGGGACAGGGCTTCAGCCCCAGCATTTT. Its translation: CATGTGLQPQHF.

The V and J genes are TRBV7-6 and TRBJ2-7; 8 nucleotides agree with TRBD1. V was clipped by 1 base and J by 4 bases; unmatched bases: 0. CDR3 length: 13 amino acids. The V gene's germline CDR1 is SGHVS and CDR2 FNYEAQ. The CDR3 bases are TGTGCCAGCAGCTTAGACAGGGGGTACGAGCAGTACTTC. It specifies CASSLDRGYEQYF.

This clone was seen more than once but under ten times. The rearrangement joins TRBV4-2 to TRBJ2-3, with 10 bases matching TRBD1. Germline CDR1 and CDR2: LGHNA and YNFKEQ. The V segment lost 0 bases and the J segment 2 bases; nucleotides outside the gene matches: 2. The CDR3 has 16 residues. As DNA, the CDR3 is TGTGCCAGCAGCCAAGAGGGACAGGGGAACACAGATACGCAGTATTTT. Its translation is CASSQEGQGNTDTQYF.

The V and J genes are TRBV29-1 and TRBJ2-1, with TRBD1 as a possible D gene (5 bases). Trimming took off 6 bases at V and 10 bases at J, with 22 bases between the two ends. CDR3 length: 14 residues. Germline CDR1 reads SQVTM; CDR2 reads ANQGSEA. CDR3 region: CSVYPPKGVLEQFF. The CDR3 nucleotides read TGCAGCGTGTACCCCCCGAAAGGGGTGCTGGAGCAGTTCTTC.

The sample holds a few counts of this clone. V gene TRBV27 combines with J gene TRBJ1-2; a possible D gene is TRBD1 (5 bases). Germline values: CDR1 MNHEY, CDR2 SMNVEV (reference sequence). The V end lost 6 bases, the J end lost 7 bases, and 12 bases lay between the germline ends. The CDR3 consists of 12 residues. The CDR3 reads CASSSGLGGYTF. CDR3 sequence (DNA): TGTGCCAGCAGCTCAGGGCTAGGTGGCTACACCTTC.

A single count supports this clone. The J gene is TRBJ2-4, the V gene TRBV25-1, with TRBD1 as a possible D gene (5 bases). CDR3 size: 15 residues. CDR1 MGHDK and CDR2 SYGVNS come from the germline V gene. V dropped 3 bases and J dropped 1 base, with 10 bases sitting between them. This CDR3 reads CASSESGFAKNIQYF. CDR3 in DNA: TGTGCCAGCAGTGAGTCAGGGTTCGCCAAAAACATTCAGTACTTC.

This clone was recorded only once. The rearrangement joins TRBV2 to TRBJ2-5, with D possibly being TRBD1 (6 bases). The CDR3 has 14 amino acids. Germline V CDR1 and CDR2: SNHLY, FYNNEI. With 10 bases removed from V and 1 base from J, the gap between germline ends came to 16 bases. CDR3 bases: TGTGCCACCTCCCTGGACAGTATCCAAGAGACCCAGTACTTC. Its protein product is CATSLDSIQETQYF.

The rearrangement uses TRBV27 and TRBJ2-7; 7 bases match TRBD2. The CDR3 is 13 amino acids. Germline V gene data show CDR1 as MNHEY and CDR2 as SMNVEV (reference sequence). V shed 5 bases and J 2 bases; nucleotides not matched to a gene: 3. CDR3 in amino acids: CASSSGTTYEQYF. The DNA of the CDR3 is TGTGCCAGCAGTAGCGGGACTACCTACGAGCAGTACTTC.

The chain has TRBV9 and TRBJ1-4, with a weak D call TRBD1 (5 bases). CDR3 length: 15 amino acids. CDR1 and CDR2 (germline): SGDLS, YYNGEE. The ends were cut back, 0 bases at V and 0 bases at J, with 6 bases in the middle. The DNA for the CDR3 is TGTGCCAGCAGCGTAGCGGGGGCAACTAATGAAAAACTGTTTTTT. Its translation is CASSVAGATNEKLFF.

V usage is TRBV4-1 and J usage is TRBJ1-4, with D possibly matching TRBD1 (6 bases). Trimming took off 7 bases at V and 0 bases at J, with 12 bases between the two ends. From germline, CDR1 is MGHRA and CDR2 YSYEKL. This CDR3 comprises 15 residues. The chain's CDR3 is CASTRTEATNEKLFF. The CDR3, as DNA: TGCGCCAGCACCCGGACAGAAGCAACTAATGAAAAACTGTTTTTT.

The chain links TRBV27 to TRBJ2-3; 10 bases are shared with TRBD1. Losses at the gene ends were 6 bases for V and 3 bases for J; bases not matched to a gene: 9. CDR3 size: 16 residues. CDR1 is MNHEY, CDR2 SMNVEV, per germline (reference sequence). CDR3 region: CASRRPGTGVTDTQYF. DNA of the CDR3: TGTGCCAGCAGAAGACCCGGGACAGGGGTGACAGATACGCAGTATTTT.